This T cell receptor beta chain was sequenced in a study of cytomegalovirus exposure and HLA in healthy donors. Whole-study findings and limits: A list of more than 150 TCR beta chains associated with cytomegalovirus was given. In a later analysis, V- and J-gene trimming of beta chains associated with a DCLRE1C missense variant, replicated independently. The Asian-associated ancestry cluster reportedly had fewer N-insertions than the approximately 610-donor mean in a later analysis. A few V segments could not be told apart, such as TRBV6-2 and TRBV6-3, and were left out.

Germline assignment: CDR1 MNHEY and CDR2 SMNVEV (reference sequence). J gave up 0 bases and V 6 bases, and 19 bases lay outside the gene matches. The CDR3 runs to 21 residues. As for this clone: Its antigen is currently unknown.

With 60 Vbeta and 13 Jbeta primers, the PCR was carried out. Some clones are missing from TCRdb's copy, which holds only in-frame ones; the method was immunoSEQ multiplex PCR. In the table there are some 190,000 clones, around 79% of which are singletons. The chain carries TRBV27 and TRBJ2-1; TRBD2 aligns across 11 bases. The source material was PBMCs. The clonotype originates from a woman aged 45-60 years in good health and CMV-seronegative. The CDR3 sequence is CASRVYRKRGLAVSSYNEQFF. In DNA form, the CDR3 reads TGTGCCAGCAGAGTTTATCGGAAAAGGGGACTAGCGGTTAGCTCCTACAATGAGCAGTTCTTC.